Listed below are T cell receptor beta chains from one sample, sequenced in a study of T cells in Graves' hyperthyroidism and ophthalmopathy. TCRdb analysed the multiplex PCR reads with MiXCR anew, one entry per CDR3 protein. The sample holds about 640,000 distinct CDR3 sequences, around 20% seen once. Sequencing was carried out using blood. The receptors derive from a man aged 30-40 years with Graves' ophthalmopathy. Both conserved end residues are trimmed from each CDR3. Each record gives: V gene, J gene, CDR3 length, clone size, CDR3 protein. A clone size is listed for some rows: how often the clone was seen (once, few, many), or a class if it is expanded.

V gene: TRBV3-1; J gene: TRBJ1-1; CDR3 length: 14; clone size: many; CDR3 protein: ASSQTGQGLNTEAF
V gene: TRBV6-1; J gene: TRBJ2-7; CDR3 length: 13; clone size: few; CDR3 protein: ASNSGSGGPREQY
V gene: TRBV27; J gene: TRBJ1-6; CDR3 length: 12; clone size: few; CDR3 protein: ASSWGFDNSPLH
V gene: TRBV24-1; J gene: TRBJ1-2; CDR3 length: 9; clone size: few; CDR3 protein: ATSRGGGYT
V gene: TRBV11-2; J gene: TRBJ1-4; CDR3 length: 13; clone size: NA; CDR3 protein: ASSGWDSGSEKLF
V gene: TRBV7-9; J gene: TRBJ2-1; CDR3 length: 15; clone size: NA; CDR3 protein: ASSLAGGLIGYNEQF
V gene: TRBV28; J gene: TRBJ2-1; CDR3 length: 13; clone size: NA; CDR3 protein: ASSLSGGGWNEQF
V gene: TRBV4-3; J gene: TRBJ2-7; CDR3 length: 14; clone size: few; CDR3 protein: ASSQDTGGTTYEQY
V gene: TRBV28; J gene: TRBJ2-3; CDR3 length: 12; clone size: many; CDR3 protein: ASSREVGGRTQY
V gene: TRBV24-1; J gene: TRBJ2-1; CDR3 length: 13; clone size: NA; CDR3 protein: ATSDSGTSGNEQF
V gene: TRBV27; J gene: TRBJ2-1; CDR3 length: 12; clone size: NA; CDR3 protein: ASSLLAPYNEQF
V gene: TRBV7-9; J gene: TRBJ2-3; CDR3 length: 13; clone size: few; CDR3 protein: ASPQGPFSGDTQY
V gene: TRBV9; J gene: TRBJ2-7; CDR3 length: 13; clone size: many; CDR3 protein: ASSPGASGTYEQY
V gene: TRBV12-3/TRBV12-4; J gene: TRBJ1-4; CDR3 length: 15; clone size: few; CDR3 protein: ASSLVLRAGRGEKLF
V gene: TRBV30; J gene: TRBJ2-3; CDR3 length: 13; clone size: few; CDR3 protein: AWAGTGSVTDTQY
V gene: TRBV7-9; J gene: TRBJ2-1; CDR3 length: 14; clone size: few; CDR3 protein: ASSFTRRSSYNEQF
V gene: TRBV6-1; J gene: TRBJ2-6; CDR3 length: 14; clone size: NA; CDR3 protein: ANGQGLSSGANVLT
V gene: TRBV30; J gene: TRBJ2-1; CDR3 length: 14; clone size: NA; CDR3 protein: AWDSGGSSGNDEQF
V gene: TRBV28; J gene: TRBJ2-3; CDR3 length: 15; clone size: NA; CDR3 protein: ASSLWTSGRSTDAQY
V gene: TRBV4-1; J gene: TRBJ2-5; CDR3 length: 16; clone size: NA; CDR3 protein: ASSQDRDRGKYQETQY
V gene: TRBV27; J gene: TRBJ1-2; CDR3 length: 13; clone size: NA; CDR3 protein: ASTSGTGTNYGYT
V gene: TRBV7-9; J gene: TRBJ1-3; CDR3 length: 15; clone size: NA; CDR3 protein: ASSSAQKTYSGNTIY
V gene: TRBV18; J gene: TRBJ1-6; CDR3 length: 12; clone size: few; CDR3 protein: ASSSQTQNSPLH
V gene: TRBV20-1; J gene: TRBJ1-2; CDR3 length: 12; clone size: many; CDR3 protein: SASLGTGNYGYT
V gene: TRBV5-5; J gene: TRBJ2-1; CDR3 length: 15; clone size: NA; CDR3 protein: ASSLSDLLSSYNEQF
V gene: TRBV29-1; J gene: TRBJ2-5; CDR3 length: 13; clone size: many; CDR3 protein: SVGLSGRRQETQY
V gene: TRBV27; J gene: TRBJ2-1; CDR3 length: 9; clone size: NA; CDR3 protein: ASSLSGIWF
V gene: TRBV6-1; J gene: TRBJ1-5; CDR3 length: 13; clone size: NA; CDR3 protein: ASRTYRGPNQPQH
V gene: TRBV29-1; J gene: TRBJ2-7; CDR3 length: 11; clone size: NA; CDR3 protein: SVGQGGLYEQY
V gene: TRBV7-9; J gene: TRBJ2-2; CDR3 length: 15; clone size: few; CDR3 protein: ASSLAEGSGRTGELF
V gene: TRBV10-1; J gene: TRBJ2-5; CDR3 length: 12; clone size: many; CDR3 protein: ASSDGQGQETQY
V gene: TRBV20-1; J gene: TRBJ1-5; CDR3 length: 11; clone size: NA; CDR3 protein: SARSTSNQPQH
V gene: TRBV7-7; J gene: TRBJ2-5; CDR3 length: 12; clone size: many; CDR3 protein: ASSLETGKETQY
V gene: TRBV27; J gene: TRBJ2-7; CDR3 length: 13; clone size: few; CDR3 protein: ASSPWTSGRYEQY
V gene: TRBV20-1; J gene: TRBJ2-7; CDR3 length: 12; clone size: many; CDR3 protein: SATTGGLAYEQY
V gene: TRBV28; J gene: TRBJ2-1; CDR3 length: 14; clone size: NA; CDR3 protein: ASRFSGQGAAGEQF
V gene: TRBV27; J gene: TRBJ2-3; CDR3 length: 13; clone size: NA; CDR3 protein: ASSLYGERVDTQY
V gene: TRBV27; J gene: TRBJ1-5; CDR3 length: 11; clone size: many; CDR3 protein: ASSSQSRQPQH
V gene: TRBV11-2; J gene: TRBJ2-7; CDR3 length: 13; clone size: many; CDR3 protein: ASSSQMGGTYEQY
V gene: TRBV20-1; J gene: TRBJ2-7; CDR3 length: 11; clone size: NA; CDR3 protein: SAQTDRSYEQY
V gene: TRBV10-3; J gene: TRBJ2-2; CDR3 length: 13; clone size: NA; CDR3 protein: AISESGRALGELF
V gene: TRBV7-8; J gene: TRBJ1-5; CDR3 length: 16; clone size: many; CDR3 protein: ASSQGTGGGYSNQPQH
V gene: TRBV7-9; J gene: TRBJ2-3; CDR3 length: 13; clone size: many; CDR3 protein: ASSLGGRVTDTQY
V gene: TRBV25-1; J gene: TRBJ2-6; CDR3 length: 15; clone size: few; CDR3 protein: ASSVTTGYPGANVLT
V gene: TRBV5-1; J gene: TRBJ2-3; CDR3 length: 13; clone size: NA; CDR3 protein: ASSLASGGPDTQY
V gene: TRBV10-2; J gene: TRBJ2-7; CDR3 length: 13; clone size: NA; CDR3 protein: ASSEDREWGYEQY
V gene: TRBV12-3/TRBV12-4; J gene: TRBJ2-2; CDR3 length: 11; clone size: NA; CDR3 protein: AIMRGNTGELF
V gene: TRBV3-1; J gene: TRBJ1-1; CDR3 length: 14; clone size: many; CDR3 protein: ASSRTVRFGLPEAF
V gene: TRBV6-1; J gene: TRBJ2-7; CDR3 length: 13; clone size: few; CDR3 protein: ASSATQGGSYEQY
V gene: TRBV27; J gene: TRBJ2-1; CDR3 length: 19; clone size: few; CDR3 protein: ASRLWGPRGNRDSGYNEQF
V gene: TRBV28; J gene: TRBJ2-1; CDR3 length: 13; clone size: many; CDR3 protein: ASSLKDRGVNEQF
V gene: TRBV7-3; J gene: TRBJ2-2; CDR3 length: 12; clone size: NA; CDR3 protein: ASRRTGDDGELF
V gene: TRBV7-9; J gene: TRBJ2-1; CDR3 length: 9; clone size: few; CDR3 protein: ASSRGIEQF
V gene: TRBV7-9; J gene: TRBJ2-3; CDR3 length: 14; clone size: NA; CDR3 protein: ASSLGGSGGTDTQY
V gene: TRBV4-1; J gene: TRBJ2-1; CDR3 length: 14; clone size: NA; CDR3 protein: ASSQAPGQDYNEQF
V gene: TRBV12-3/TRBV12-4; J gene: TRBJ1-5; CDR3 length: 10; clone size: NA; CDR3 protein: ASSSSGQPQH
V gene: TRBV6-1; J gene: TRBJ1-5; CDR3 length: 17; clone size: NA; CDR3 protein: ASSQTGTGGSYSNQPQH
V gene: TRBV29-1; J gene: TRBJ1-1; CDR3 length: 12; clone size: few; CDR3 protein: SVGLDRMNTEAF
V gene: TRBV5-1; J gene: TRBJ1-4; CDR3 length: 11; clone size: NA; CDR3 protein: ASSDSGEEKLF
V gene: TRBV20-1; J gene: TRBJ2-7; CDR3 length: 10; clone size: few; CDR3 protein: SARDQDYEQY